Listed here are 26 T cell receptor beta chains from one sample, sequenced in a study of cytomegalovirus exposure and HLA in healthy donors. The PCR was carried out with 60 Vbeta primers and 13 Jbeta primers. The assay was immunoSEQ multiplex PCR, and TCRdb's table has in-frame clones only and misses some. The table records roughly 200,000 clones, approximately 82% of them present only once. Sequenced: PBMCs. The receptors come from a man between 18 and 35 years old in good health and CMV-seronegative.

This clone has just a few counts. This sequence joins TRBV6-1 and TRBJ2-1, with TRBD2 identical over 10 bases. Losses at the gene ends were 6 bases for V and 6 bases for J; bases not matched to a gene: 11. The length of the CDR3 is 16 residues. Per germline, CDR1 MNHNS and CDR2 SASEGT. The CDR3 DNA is TGTGCCAGCAGAGAACGGACTAGCGGCTTTGGCAATGAGCAGTTCTTC. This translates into CASRERTSGFGNEQFF.

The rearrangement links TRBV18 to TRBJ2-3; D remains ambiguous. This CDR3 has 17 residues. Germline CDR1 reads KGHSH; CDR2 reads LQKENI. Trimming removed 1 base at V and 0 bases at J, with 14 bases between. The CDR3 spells CASSPRGRKPSTDTQYF. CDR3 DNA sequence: TGTGCCAGCTCACCACGAGGTCGGAAGCCTAGCACAGATACGCAGTATTTT.

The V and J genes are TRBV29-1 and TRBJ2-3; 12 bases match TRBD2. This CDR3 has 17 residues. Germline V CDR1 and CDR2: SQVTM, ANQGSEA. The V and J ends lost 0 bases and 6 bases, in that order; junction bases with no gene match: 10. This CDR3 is CSVEDPGLAGRGDTQYF. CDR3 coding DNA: TGCAGCGTTGAAGATCCAGGACTAGCGGGAAGGGGGGATACGCAGTATTTT.

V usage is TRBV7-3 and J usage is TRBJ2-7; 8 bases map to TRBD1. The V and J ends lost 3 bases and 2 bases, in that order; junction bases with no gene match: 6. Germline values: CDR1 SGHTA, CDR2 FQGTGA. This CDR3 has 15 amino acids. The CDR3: CASSFDRGETYEQYF. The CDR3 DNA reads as TGTGCCAGCAGCTTCGACAGGGGTGAGACCTACGAGCAGTACTTC.

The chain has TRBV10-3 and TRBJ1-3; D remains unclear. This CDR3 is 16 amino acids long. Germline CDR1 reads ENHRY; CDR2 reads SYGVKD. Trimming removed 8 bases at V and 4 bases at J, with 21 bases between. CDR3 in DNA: TGTGCCATCGGCCTTGGGATGGGAGGGCCCGGAAACACCATATATTTT. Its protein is CAIGLGMGGPGNTIYF.

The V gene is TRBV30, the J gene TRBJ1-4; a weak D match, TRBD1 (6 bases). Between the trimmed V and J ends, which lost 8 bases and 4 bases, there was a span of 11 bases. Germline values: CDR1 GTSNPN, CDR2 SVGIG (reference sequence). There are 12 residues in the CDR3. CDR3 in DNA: TGTGCCGGTGGACAGTTTAATGAAAAACTGTTTTTT. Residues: CAGGQFNEKLFF.

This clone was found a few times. CDR3 nucleotide sequence: TGTGCCAGCTCACCGCCCGGACAGGCTAACACCGGGGAGCTGTTTTTT. Translating gives CASSPPGQANTGELFF. V usage is TRBV18 and J usage is TRBJ2-2; 7 nucleotides line up with TRBD1. Unmatched junction bases numbered 6, after V lost 3 bases and J lost 2 bases. CDR3 length: 16 residues. From germline, CDR1 is KGHSH and CDR2 LQKENI.

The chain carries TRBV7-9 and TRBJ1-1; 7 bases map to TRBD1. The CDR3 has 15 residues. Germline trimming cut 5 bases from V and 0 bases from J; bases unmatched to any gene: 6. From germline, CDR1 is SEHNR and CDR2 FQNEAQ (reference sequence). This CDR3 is CASSPTGTVNTEAFF. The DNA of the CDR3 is TGTGCCAGCAGCCCCACCGGGACAGTGAACACTGAAGCTTTCTTT.

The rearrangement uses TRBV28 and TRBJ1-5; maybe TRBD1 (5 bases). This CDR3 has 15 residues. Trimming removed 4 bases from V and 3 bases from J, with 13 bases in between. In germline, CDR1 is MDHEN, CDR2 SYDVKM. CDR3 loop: CASSSDTSNNQPQHF. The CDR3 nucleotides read TGTGCCAGCAGTTCGGACACCTCAAACAATCAGCCCCAGCATTTT.

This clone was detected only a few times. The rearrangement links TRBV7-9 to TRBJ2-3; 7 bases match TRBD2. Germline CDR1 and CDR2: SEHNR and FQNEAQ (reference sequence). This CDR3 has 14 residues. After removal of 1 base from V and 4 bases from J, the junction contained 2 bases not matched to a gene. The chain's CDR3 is CASSLGLASDTQYF. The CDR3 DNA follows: TGTGCCAGCAGCTTAGGACTAGCATCAGATACGCAGTATTTT.

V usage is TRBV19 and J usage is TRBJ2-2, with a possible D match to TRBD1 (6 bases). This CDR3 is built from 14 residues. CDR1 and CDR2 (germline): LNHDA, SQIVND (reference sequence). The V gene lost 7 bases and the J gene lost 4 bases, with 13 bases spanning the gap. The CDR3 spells CASIKTGTTGELFF. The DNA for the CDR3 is TGTGCCAGTATTAAAACAGGGACCACCGGGGAGCTGTTTTTT.

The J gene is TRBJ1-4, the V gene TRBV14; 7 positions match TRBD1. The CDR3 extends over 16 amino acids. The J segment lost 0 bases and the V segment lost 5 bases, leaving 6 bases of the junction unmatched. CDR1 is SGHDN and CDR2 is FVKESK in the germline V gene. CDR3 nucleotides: TGTGCCAGCAGCACACGGGACAGTCCAACTAATGAAAAACTGTTTTTT. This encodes CASSTRDSPTNEKLFF.

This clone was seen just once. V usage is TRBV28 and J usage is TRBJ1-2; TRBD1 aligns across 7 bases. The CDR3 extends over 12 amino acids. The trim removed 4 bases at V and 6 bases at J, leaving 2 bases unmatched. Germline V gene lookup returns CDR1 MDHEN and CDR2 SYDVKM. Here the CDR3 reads CASSSQGHGYTF. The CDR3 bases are TGTGCCAGCAGTTCACAGGGGCATGGCTACACCTTC.

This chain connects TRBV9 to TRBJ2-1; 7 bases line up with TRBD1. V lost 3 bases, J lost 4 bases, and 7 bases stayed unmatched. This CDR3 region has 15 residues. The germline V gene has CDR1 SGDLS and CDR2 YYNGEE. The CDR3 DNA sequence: TGTGCCAGCAGCGATGAGGGGACAGCTTACAATGAGCAGTTCTTC. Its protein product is CASSDEGTAYNEQFF.

This chain's CDR3 is CATAGTSGSGEQFF. The CDR3 coding sequence is TGCGCCACCGCCGGGACTAGCGGGAGTGGTGAGCAGTTCTTC. The V and J genes are TRBV5-1 and TRBJ2-1, with 14 nucleotides matching TRBD2. The germline CDR1 and CDR2 sequences are SGHRS and YFSETQ. This CDR3 spans 14 amino acids. The V gene end was trimmed by 9 bases and the J gene end by 9 bases; junction bases not matched to a gene: 8.

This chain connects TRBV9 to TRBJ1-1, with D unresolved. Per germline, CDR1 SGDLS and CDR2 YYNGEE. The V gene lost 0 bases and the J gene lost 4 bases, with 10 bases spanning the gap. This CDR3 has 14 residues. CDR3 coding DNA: TGTGCCAGCAGCGTAGACGGGTATGCCACTGAAGCTTTCTTT. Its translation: CASSVDGYATEAFF.

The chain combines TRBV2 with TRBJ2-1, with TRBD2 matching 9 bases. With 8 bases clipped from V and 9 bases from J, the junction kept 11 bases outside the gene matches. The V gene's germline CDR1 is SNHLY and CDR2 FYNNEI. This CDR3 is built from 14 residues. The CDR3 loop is CASARGLAAPEQFF. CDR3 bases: TGTGCCAGCGCGAGGGGACTAGCAGCACCTGAGCAGTTCTTC.

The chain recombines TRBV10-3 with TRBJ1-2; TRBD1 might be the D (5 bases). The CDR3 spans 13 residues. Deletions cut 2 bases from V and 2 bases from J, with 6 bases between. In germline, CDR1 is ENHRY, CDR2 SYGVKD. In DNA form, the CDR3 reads TGTGCCATCAGTGAGGGACAAAACTATGGCTACACCTTC. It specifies CAISEGQNYGYTF.

CDR3 protein: CASSEWKTGVYNEQFF. The CDR3, as DNA: TGCGCCAGCAGTGAGTGGAAAACGGGAGTTTACAATGAGCAGTTCTTC. This chain uses TRBV10-1 with TRBJ2-1, with D perhaps TRBD2 (6 bases). CDR1 and CDR2 from the germline V gene are WNHNN and SYGVQD (reference sequence). This CDR3 contains 16 residues. Trimming removed 1 base from V and 4 bases from J, with 14 bases in between.

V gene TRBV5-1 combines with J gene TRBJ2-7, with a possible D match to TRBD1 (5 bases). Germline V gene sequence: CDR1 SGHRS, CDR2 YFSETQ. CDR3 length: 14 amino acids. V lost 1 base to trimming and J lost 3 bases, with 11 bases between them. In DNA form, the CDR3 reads TGCGCCAGCAGCTTGAGCAGGGTCGACTACGAGCAGTACTTC. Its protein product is CASSLSRVDYEQYF. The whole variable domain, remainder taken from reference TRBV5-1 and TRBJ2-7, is KAGVTQTPRYLIKTRGQQVTLSCSPISGHRSVSWYQQTPGQGLQFLFEYFSETQRNKGNFPGRFSGRQFSNSRSEMNVSTLELGDSALYLCASSLSRVDYEQYFGPGTRLTVT.

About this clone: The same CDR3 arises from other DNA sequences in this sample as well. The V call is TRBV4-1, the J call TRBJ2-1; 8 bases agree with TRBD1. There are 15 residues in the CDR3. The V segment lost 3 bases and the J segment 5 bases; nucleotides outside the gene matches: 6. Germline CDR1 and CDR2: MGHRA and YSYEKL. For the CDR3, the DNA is TGCGCCAGCAGCCAGGTGGGACAGGCTAACAATGAGCAGTTCTTC. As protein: CASSQVGQANNEQFF.

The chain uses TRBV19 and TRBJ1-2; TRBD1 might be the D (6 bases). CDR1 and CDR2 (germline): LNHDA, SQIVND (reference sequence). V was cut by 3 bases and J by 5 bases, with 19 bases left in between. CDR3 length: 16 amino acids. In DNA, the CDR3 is TGTGCCAGTAGTATCGACGGGACACCTCAGAGGTATGGCTACACCTTC. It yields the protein CASSIDGTPQRYGYTF.

For the CDR3, the DNA is TGTGCCAGCAGCTTAGGCTACAACACTGAAGCTTTCTTT. Amino acid sequence: CASSLGYNTEAFF. The rearrangement uses TRBV11-2 and TRBJ1-1; D unresolved. The germline V gene has CDR1 SGHAT and CDR2 FQNNGV. V was shortened by 1 base and J by 2 bases, with 5 bases between the two germline ends. The CDR3 extends over 13 amino acids.

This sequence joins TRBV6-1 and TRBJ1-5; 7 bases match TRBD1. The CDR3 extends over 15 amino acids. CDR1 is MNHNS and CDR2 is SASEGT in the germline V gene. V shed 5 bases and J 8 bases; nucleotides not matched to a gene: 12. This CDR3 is CASSKGDKGAKPQHF. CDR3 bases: TGTGCCAGCAGTAAAGGGGATAAGGGGGCGAAGCCCCAGCATTTT.

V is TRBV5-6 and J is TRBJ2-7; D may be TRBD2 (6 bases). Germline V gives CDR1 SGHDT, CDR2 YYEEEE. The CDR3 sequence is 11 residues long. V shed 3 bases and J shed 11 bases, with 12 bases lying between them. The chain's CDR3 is CASSSRDAEYF. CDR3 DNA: TGTGCCAGCAGCTCGCGGGACGCGGAGTACTTC. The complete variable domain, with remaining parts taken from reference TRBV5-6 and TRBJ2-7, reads DAGVTQSPTHLIKTRGQQVTLRCSPKSGHDTVSWYQQALGQGPQFIFQYYEEEERQRGNFPDRFSGHQFPNYSSELNVNALLLGDSALYLCASSSRDAEYFGPGTRLTVT.

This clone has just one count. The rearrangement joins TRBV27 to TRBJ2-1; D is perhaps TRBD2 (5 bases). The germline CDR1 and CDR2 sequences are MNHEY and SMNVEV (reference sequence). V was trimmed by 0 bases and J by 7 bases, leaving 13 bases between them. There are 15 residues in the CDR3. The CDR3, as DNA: TGTGCCAGCAGTTTATCGATAGGACTCCCTAATGAGCAGTTCTTC. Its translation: CASSLSIGLPNEQFF.